These 3 T cell receptor beta chains were sequenced from one sample in a study of vaccination effects on CD4 cells after COVID-19. Their antigens remain unidentified. This table comes from immunoSEQ multiplex PCR, and its TCRdb copy is limited to in-frame clones, with some not included. Here the sample spans some 31,000 clones, roughly 72% being singletons. Before sequencing, viral peptide pools were used by the ViraFEST assay to expand antigen-specific CD4+ T cells. The authors isolated CD4+ T cells after around nine days of culture. Vaccine recipients had no previous SARS-CoV-2 infection; their nucleocapsid antibodies were negative. Specimen: CD4+ T cells from PBMCs cultured with HCoV-OC43 spike peptides, collected before COVID-19 vaccination. Subset defined: HCoV-OC43 spike overlapping peptide pool stimulation. The receptors were gathered from a human donor who received a COVID-19 vaccine.

CDR3 amino acids: CASTTGTSGSGAKNIQYF. CDR3 in DNA: TGCGCCAGCACAACCGGGACTAGCGGGAGTGGGGCCAAAAACATTCAGTACTTC. The chain has TRBV4-1 and TRBJ2-4, with 14 bases matching TRBD2. The V and J ends lost 7 bases and 1 base, in that order; junction bases with no gene match: 9. The CDR3 is 18 residues long. In germline, CDR1 is MGHRA, CDR2 YSYEKL.

This clone was counted a few times. The chain recombines TRBV29-1 with TRBJ2-7; 9 bases fit TRBD1. Germline CDR1 is SQVTM and CDR2 is ANQGSEA. This CDR3 spans 15 amino acids. V lost 6 bases, J lost 2 bases, and 11 bases stayed unmatched. The CDR3 loop is CSVGTGFLGTYEQYF. The CDR3 DNA follows: TGCAGCGTCGGGACAGGGTTCCTTGGAACCTACGAGCAGTACTTC.

The V gene is TRBV4-3, the J gene TRBJ2-6; TRBD1 might be the D (6 bases). Between the trimmed V and J ends, which lost 1 base and 0 bases, there was a span of 22 bases. The length of the CDR3 is 21 residues. The germline V gene has CDR1 LGHNA and CDR2 YSLEER. Here the CDR3 DNA reads TGCGCCAGCAGCCAAGGAGGGACAAGGTCCCACCATTACTCTGGGGCCAACGTCCTGACTTTC. Its protein product is CASSQGGTRSHHYSGANVLTF.